This T cell receptor beta chain is from a study of blood T cell repertoires in COVID-19. Background on the study: Spain, Italy and the United States supplied samples that represented acute and convalescent COVID-19.

Method: immunoSEQ multiplex PCR; TCRdb's copy keeps in-frame clones and lacks some. The sample yields about 140,000 clones, over 60% seen once. This CDR3 is 13 amino acids long. Germline V lookup: CDR1 SNHLY, CDR2 FYNNEI. V gave up 6 bases and J gave up 8 bases; unmatched junction bases: 6. The sequence came from a man aged 80 or over with acute or convalescent COVID-19. Sequenced: peripheral blood. The chain is built from TRBV2 and TRBJ1-4; 7 nucleotides agree with TRBD1. This CDR3 reads CASRAGGGEKLFF. CDR3 sequence (DNA): TGTGCCAGCAGAGCAGGGGGTGGGGAAAAACTGTTTTTT.